This T cell receptor beta chain was documented in a study of cytomegalovirus exposure and HLA in healthy donors. Each donor's status was that of a healthy bone marrow donor. The PCR employed 60 Vbeta primers together with 13 Jbeta primers. Sequencing used immunoSEQ multiplex PCR; TCRdb keeps in-frame clones, though not all of them. The sample has some 140,000 clones; approximately 85% are singletons. The sequence derives from a woman in her 30s in good health and CMV-seropositive. Sequences were obtained from PBMCs.

CDR3 protein: CASSLGTLLYGYTF. The CDR3 DNA is TGTGCCAGCAGTTTGGGCACGCTGCTCTATGGCTACACCTTC. The chain uses TRBV28 and TRBJ1-2; D gene uncertain. Trimming shortened V by 3 bases and J by 4 bases, and 12 bases separated the two germline ends. CDR1 is MDHEN and CDR2 is SYDVKM in the germline V gene. The CDR3 runs 14 residues.